The source of this TCR beta chain is a study of shared clonotypes between healthy human individuals. Germline V gene lookup returns CDR1 MNHEY and CDR2 SMNVEV (reference sequence). This CDR3 comprises 13 residues. V trimming: 3 bases; J trimming: 8 bases; junction bases outside the gene matches: 3. General study results and limits: Roughly 4.6% of naive CD4 clonotypes were common to a few donors. Naive subsets generally had larger estimated richness than memory subsets.

Deep was the level used in running the assay. Generated by immunoSEQ multiplex PCR, the TCRdb table keeps only in-frame clones and is missing some. The sample has millions of clones, approximately 94% seen once; the top ten hold 0.9% to 1.4%. Of note for this clone: Its antigen remains unidentified. Other DNA sequences from this sample encode an identical CDR3 as well.

Positive CCR7 selection of CD45RO-negative cells yielded the naive CD8 cells, and terminally differentiated effector memory CD45RA+ cells were excluded. This sequence joins TRBV27 and TRBJ2-1, with 8 positions matching TRBD2. The specimen was naive CD8+ T cells sorted from blood. The receptor was isolated from a man in his late teens or twenties in good health. The CDR3 bases are TGTGCCAGCAGTTTCGGGACTAGTGATGAGCAGTTCTTC. As protein: CASSFGTSDEQFF.